Sequencing of this TCR beta chain was carried out in a study of shared clonotypes between healthy human individuals. Clones were read by immunoSEQ multiplex PCR, and TCRdb kept only the in-frame ones, dropping some. There are about 2 million clones in the sample; just under 95% occur only once, and 0.85% to 1.2% lies in the top ten. Terminally differentiated effector memory CD45RA+ cells were left out of the naive CD8 fraction, which was CD45RO-negative and positively selected for CCR7. Input material: naive CD8+ T cells sorted from blood. This TCR came from a young man in good health.

CDR3 amino acids: CASSLGGGGSYNEQFF. The DNA for the CDR3 is TGTGCCAGCAGCTTAGGTGGGGGGGGATCCTACAATGAGCAGTTCTTC. The chain recombines TRBV7-9 with TRBJ2-1, with TRBD2 identical over 7 bases. CDR1 and CDR2 (germline): SEHNR, FQNEAQ (reference sequence). Losses at the gene ends were 1 base for V and 1 base for J; bases not matched to a gene: 4. This CDR3 is 16 amino acids long. Using reference TRBV7-9 and TRBJ2-1 for the parts outside the CDR3, the full variable domain is DTGVSQNPRHKITKRGQNVTFRCDPISEHNRLYWYRQTLGQGPEFLTYFQNEAQLEKSRLLSDRFSAERPKGSFSTLEIQRTEQGDSAMYLCASSLGGGGSYNEQFFGPGTRLTVL.